Listed here are 17 T cell receptor beta chains from one sample, sequenced in a study of T cell responses to AZD1222 COVID-19 vaccine. Using immunoSEQ multiplex PCR, the repertoire was profiled, and TCRdb retains in-frame clones only, with some absent. This sample carries 90,000 to 120,000 clones, roughly 87% of them seen once, and the ten largest clones take approximately 4%. The sample here was peripheral blood, taken on day 0 of AZD1222 vaccination. These receptors were obtained from an adult in good health.

CDR3 DNA: TGTGCCAGCAGTTCCCATAGCGGAGGGGCTACCAATGAGCAGTTCTTC. Translating it yields CASSSHSGGATNEQFF. V gene TRBV27 combines with J gene TRBJ2-1; tentatively, D is TRBD2 (6 bases). The germline V gene encodes CDR1 MNHEY and CDR2 SMNVEV (reference sequence). CDR3 length: 16 residues. Trimming left V 4 bases short and J 6 bases short, with 19 bases between.

The CDR3 region is CASLREARSRNYGYTF. The CDR3 DNA sequence: TGTGCCAGCCTCCGGGAAGCTCGGTCCCGGAACTATGGCTACACCTTC. The chain employs TRBV6-6 and TRBJ1-2; no definite D call. From germline, CDR1 is MNHNY and CDR2 SVGAGI (reference sequence). CDR3 size: 16 residues. The germline V and J ends were trimmed by 8 bases and 2 bases, with 21 bases remaining between them.

The chain links TRBV20-1 to TRBJ1-6; D gene unclear. The CDR3 totals 9 residues. V was cut by 7 bases and J by 9 bases, with 4 bases left in between. CDR1 and CDR2 from the germline V gene are DFQATT and SNEGSKA (reference sequence). The CDR3 protein is CSDGSPLHF. CDR3 in DNA: TGCAGTGATGGTTCACCCCTCCACTTT.

The CDR3 region has the DNA TGTGCCTGGTCCTCAGTGAACGAGCAGTACTTC. As protein: CAWSSVNEQYF. This chain uses TRBV30 with TRBJ2-7; the D is unclear. Germline V gives CDR1 GTSNPN, CDR2 SVGIG (reference sequence). This CDR3 contains 11 residues. V dropped 5 bases and J dropped 5 bases, with 10 bases sitting between them.

V usage is TRBV6-6 and J usage is TRBJ1-1, with D tentatively TRBD1 (5 bases). This CDR3 is built from 15 residues. The germline V gene encodes CDR1 MNHNY and CDR2 SVGAGI (reference sequence). V was trimmed by 8 bases and J by 4 bases, leaving 20 bases between them. The chain's CDR3 is CASGKTYGGGTEAFF. The CDR3 nucleotides read TGTGCCAGCGGAAAAACTTACGGGGGGGGCACTGAAGCTTTCTTT.

The chain employs TRBV4-2 and TRBJ2-5, with 9 nucleotides matching TRBD1. V shed 3 bases and J 3 bases; nucleotides not matched to a gene: 2. The germline V gene encodes CDR1 LGHNA and CDR2 YNFKEQ. This CDR3 is built from 14 residues. CDR3 nucleotides: TGTGCCAGCAGCCAGGACAGGGGTGAAGAGACCCAGTACTTC. Protein sequence: CASSQDRGEETQYF.

The chain carries TRBV30 and TRBJ2-7; D is tentatively TRBD1 or TRBD2 (5 bases each). The CDR3 loop spans 14 amino acids. Trimming took off 3 bases at V and 7 bases at J, with 19 bases between the two ends. Germline V gene lookup returns CDR1 GTSNPN and CDR2 SVGIG (reference sequence). The CDR3: CAWSLPEGTGEQYF. The CDR3, as DNA: TGTGCCTGGAGCCTCCCCGAGGGGACGGGAGAGCAGTACTTC.

The CDR3 sequence: CASSLVYEMGVYF. CDR3 DNA: TGTGCCAGCAGCTTAGTATATGAGATGGGGGTATATTTT. V is TRBV7-9 and J is TRBJ1-3; tentative D call: TRBD1 (5 bases). CDR3 length: 13 residues. Trimming removed 1 base at V and 14 bases at J, with 15 bases between. The germline CDR1 and CDR2 sequences are SEHNR and FQNEAQ (reference sequence).

The V and J genes are TRBV6-5 and TRBJ2-5; no clear D. Trimming took 6 bases from V and 4 from J, leaving 3 bases between them. Germline loops: CDR1 MNHEY, CDR2 SVGAGI. The CDR3 spans 10 residues. DNA for the CDR3: TGTGCCAGCAGATTAGAGACCCAGTACTTC. This translates into CASRLETQYF.

The chain links TRBV6-5 to TRBJ1-5, with D unclear. The ends were cut back, 7 bases at V and 2 bases at J, with 15 bases in the middle. CDR3 size: 15 residues. The V gene's germline CDR1 is MNHEY and CDR2 SVGAGI. The CDR3 sequence: CASMLGPGGNQPQHF. In nucleotides, the CDR3 is TGTGCCAGCATGCTCGGCCCGGGAGGCAATCAGCCCCAGCATTTT.

V is TRBV7-2 and J is TRBJ2-2; D could derive from TRBD1 or TRBD2 (6 bases each). The CDR3 loop spans 14 amino acids. The V end lost 6 bases, the J end lost 7 bases, and 15 bases lay between the germline ends. CDR1 SGHTA and CDR2 FQGNSA come from the germline V gene. As DNA, the CDR3 is TGTGCCAGCAGGCGAGGGGGGCGTGACGGGGAGCTGTTTTTT. This gives the protein CASRRGGRDGELFF. Supplemented by reference TRBV7-2 and TRBJ2-2, the full variable domain reads GAGVSQSPSNKVTEKGKDVELRCDPISGHTALYWYRQSLGQGLEFLIYFQGNSAPDKSGLPSDRFSAERTGGSVSTLTIQRTQQEDSAVYLCASRRGGRDGELFFGEGSRLTVL.

This chain connects TRBV7-2 to TRBJ1-5, with D maybe TRBD1 (5 bases). The length of the CDR3 is 17 residues. Deletions cut 5 bases from V and 2 bases from J, with 19 bases between. Germline values: CDR1 SGHTA, CDR2 FQGNSA. The CDR3 sequence: CASSPMRLGDGNQPQHF. The CDR3 DNA sequence: TGTGCCAGCAGCCCCATGAGATTGGGGGATGGCAATCAGCCCCAGCATTTT.

This clone was found a few times. This chain joins TRBV3-1 (or the pseudogene TRBV3-2) and TRBJ2-1; 8 bases line up with TRBD1. CDR3 length: 15 residues. The V gene end was trimmed by 1 base and the J gene end by 3 bases; junction bases not matched to a gene: 2. Germline assignment: CDR1 LGHDT and CDR2 YNNKEL (reference sequence). CDR3 amino acids: CASSQGDRSYNEQFF. The CDR3, as DNA: TGTGCCAGCAGCCAAGGGGACAGGAGCTACAATGAGCAGTTCTTC.

This sequence joins TRBV29-1 and TRBJ1-4; D perhaps matches TRBD1 (6 bases). Germline V gene sequence: CDR1 SQVTM, CDR2 ANQGSEA. Trimming stripped 2 bases from V and 2 bases from J, with 6 bases between. The CDR3 contains 13 residues. The CDR3 DNA reads as TGCAGCGTTGAACAGGGGACTAATGAAAAACTGTTTTTT. It specifies CSVEQGTNEKLFF. Drawing the rest from reference TRBV29-1 and TRBJ1-4, the complete variable domain is SAVISQKPSRDICQRGTSLTIQCQVDSQVTMMFWYRQQPGQSLTLIATANQGSEATYESGFVIDKFPISRPNLTFSTLTVSNMSPEDSSIYLCSVEQGTNEKLFFGSGTQLSVL.

The J gene is TRBJ2-7, the V gene TRBV4-1; the D call may be TRBD1 or TRBD2 (5 bases each). V was clipped by 4 bases and J by 1 base, with 11 bases between them. The CDR3 is made up of 14 amino acids. CDR1 and CDR2 (germline): MGHRA, YSYEKL. The DNA for the CDR3 is TGCGCCAGCAGCCTGTTGGGGGAGTCCTACGAGCAGTACTTC. Protein product: CASSLLGESYEQYF.

This clone has just a few counts. The gene calls are TRBV18 and TRBJ1-1; D perhaps matches TRBD1 (5 bases). The V gene lost 3 bases and the J gene lost 1 base, with 9 bases spanning the gap. The CDR3 runs to 14 residues. The germline V gene has CDR1 KGHSH and CDR2 LQKENI. The CDR3 reads CASSPVGQNTEAFF. CDR3 nucleotide sequence: TGTGCCAGCTCACCTGTAGGACAGAACACTGAAGCTTTCTTT.

The rearrangement links TRBV5-5 to TRBJ1-5, with D possibly being TRBD1 (5 bases). This CDR3 is 16 amino acids long. The ends were cut back, 1 base at V and 3 bases at J, with 14 bases in the middle. CDR1 and CDR2 (germline): SGHKS, YYEKEE (reference sequence). The CDR3 here is CASSLYVRGANQPQHF. CDR3 in DNA: TGTGCCAGCAGCTTGTATGTGAGAGGGGCCAATCAGCCCCAGCATTTT.